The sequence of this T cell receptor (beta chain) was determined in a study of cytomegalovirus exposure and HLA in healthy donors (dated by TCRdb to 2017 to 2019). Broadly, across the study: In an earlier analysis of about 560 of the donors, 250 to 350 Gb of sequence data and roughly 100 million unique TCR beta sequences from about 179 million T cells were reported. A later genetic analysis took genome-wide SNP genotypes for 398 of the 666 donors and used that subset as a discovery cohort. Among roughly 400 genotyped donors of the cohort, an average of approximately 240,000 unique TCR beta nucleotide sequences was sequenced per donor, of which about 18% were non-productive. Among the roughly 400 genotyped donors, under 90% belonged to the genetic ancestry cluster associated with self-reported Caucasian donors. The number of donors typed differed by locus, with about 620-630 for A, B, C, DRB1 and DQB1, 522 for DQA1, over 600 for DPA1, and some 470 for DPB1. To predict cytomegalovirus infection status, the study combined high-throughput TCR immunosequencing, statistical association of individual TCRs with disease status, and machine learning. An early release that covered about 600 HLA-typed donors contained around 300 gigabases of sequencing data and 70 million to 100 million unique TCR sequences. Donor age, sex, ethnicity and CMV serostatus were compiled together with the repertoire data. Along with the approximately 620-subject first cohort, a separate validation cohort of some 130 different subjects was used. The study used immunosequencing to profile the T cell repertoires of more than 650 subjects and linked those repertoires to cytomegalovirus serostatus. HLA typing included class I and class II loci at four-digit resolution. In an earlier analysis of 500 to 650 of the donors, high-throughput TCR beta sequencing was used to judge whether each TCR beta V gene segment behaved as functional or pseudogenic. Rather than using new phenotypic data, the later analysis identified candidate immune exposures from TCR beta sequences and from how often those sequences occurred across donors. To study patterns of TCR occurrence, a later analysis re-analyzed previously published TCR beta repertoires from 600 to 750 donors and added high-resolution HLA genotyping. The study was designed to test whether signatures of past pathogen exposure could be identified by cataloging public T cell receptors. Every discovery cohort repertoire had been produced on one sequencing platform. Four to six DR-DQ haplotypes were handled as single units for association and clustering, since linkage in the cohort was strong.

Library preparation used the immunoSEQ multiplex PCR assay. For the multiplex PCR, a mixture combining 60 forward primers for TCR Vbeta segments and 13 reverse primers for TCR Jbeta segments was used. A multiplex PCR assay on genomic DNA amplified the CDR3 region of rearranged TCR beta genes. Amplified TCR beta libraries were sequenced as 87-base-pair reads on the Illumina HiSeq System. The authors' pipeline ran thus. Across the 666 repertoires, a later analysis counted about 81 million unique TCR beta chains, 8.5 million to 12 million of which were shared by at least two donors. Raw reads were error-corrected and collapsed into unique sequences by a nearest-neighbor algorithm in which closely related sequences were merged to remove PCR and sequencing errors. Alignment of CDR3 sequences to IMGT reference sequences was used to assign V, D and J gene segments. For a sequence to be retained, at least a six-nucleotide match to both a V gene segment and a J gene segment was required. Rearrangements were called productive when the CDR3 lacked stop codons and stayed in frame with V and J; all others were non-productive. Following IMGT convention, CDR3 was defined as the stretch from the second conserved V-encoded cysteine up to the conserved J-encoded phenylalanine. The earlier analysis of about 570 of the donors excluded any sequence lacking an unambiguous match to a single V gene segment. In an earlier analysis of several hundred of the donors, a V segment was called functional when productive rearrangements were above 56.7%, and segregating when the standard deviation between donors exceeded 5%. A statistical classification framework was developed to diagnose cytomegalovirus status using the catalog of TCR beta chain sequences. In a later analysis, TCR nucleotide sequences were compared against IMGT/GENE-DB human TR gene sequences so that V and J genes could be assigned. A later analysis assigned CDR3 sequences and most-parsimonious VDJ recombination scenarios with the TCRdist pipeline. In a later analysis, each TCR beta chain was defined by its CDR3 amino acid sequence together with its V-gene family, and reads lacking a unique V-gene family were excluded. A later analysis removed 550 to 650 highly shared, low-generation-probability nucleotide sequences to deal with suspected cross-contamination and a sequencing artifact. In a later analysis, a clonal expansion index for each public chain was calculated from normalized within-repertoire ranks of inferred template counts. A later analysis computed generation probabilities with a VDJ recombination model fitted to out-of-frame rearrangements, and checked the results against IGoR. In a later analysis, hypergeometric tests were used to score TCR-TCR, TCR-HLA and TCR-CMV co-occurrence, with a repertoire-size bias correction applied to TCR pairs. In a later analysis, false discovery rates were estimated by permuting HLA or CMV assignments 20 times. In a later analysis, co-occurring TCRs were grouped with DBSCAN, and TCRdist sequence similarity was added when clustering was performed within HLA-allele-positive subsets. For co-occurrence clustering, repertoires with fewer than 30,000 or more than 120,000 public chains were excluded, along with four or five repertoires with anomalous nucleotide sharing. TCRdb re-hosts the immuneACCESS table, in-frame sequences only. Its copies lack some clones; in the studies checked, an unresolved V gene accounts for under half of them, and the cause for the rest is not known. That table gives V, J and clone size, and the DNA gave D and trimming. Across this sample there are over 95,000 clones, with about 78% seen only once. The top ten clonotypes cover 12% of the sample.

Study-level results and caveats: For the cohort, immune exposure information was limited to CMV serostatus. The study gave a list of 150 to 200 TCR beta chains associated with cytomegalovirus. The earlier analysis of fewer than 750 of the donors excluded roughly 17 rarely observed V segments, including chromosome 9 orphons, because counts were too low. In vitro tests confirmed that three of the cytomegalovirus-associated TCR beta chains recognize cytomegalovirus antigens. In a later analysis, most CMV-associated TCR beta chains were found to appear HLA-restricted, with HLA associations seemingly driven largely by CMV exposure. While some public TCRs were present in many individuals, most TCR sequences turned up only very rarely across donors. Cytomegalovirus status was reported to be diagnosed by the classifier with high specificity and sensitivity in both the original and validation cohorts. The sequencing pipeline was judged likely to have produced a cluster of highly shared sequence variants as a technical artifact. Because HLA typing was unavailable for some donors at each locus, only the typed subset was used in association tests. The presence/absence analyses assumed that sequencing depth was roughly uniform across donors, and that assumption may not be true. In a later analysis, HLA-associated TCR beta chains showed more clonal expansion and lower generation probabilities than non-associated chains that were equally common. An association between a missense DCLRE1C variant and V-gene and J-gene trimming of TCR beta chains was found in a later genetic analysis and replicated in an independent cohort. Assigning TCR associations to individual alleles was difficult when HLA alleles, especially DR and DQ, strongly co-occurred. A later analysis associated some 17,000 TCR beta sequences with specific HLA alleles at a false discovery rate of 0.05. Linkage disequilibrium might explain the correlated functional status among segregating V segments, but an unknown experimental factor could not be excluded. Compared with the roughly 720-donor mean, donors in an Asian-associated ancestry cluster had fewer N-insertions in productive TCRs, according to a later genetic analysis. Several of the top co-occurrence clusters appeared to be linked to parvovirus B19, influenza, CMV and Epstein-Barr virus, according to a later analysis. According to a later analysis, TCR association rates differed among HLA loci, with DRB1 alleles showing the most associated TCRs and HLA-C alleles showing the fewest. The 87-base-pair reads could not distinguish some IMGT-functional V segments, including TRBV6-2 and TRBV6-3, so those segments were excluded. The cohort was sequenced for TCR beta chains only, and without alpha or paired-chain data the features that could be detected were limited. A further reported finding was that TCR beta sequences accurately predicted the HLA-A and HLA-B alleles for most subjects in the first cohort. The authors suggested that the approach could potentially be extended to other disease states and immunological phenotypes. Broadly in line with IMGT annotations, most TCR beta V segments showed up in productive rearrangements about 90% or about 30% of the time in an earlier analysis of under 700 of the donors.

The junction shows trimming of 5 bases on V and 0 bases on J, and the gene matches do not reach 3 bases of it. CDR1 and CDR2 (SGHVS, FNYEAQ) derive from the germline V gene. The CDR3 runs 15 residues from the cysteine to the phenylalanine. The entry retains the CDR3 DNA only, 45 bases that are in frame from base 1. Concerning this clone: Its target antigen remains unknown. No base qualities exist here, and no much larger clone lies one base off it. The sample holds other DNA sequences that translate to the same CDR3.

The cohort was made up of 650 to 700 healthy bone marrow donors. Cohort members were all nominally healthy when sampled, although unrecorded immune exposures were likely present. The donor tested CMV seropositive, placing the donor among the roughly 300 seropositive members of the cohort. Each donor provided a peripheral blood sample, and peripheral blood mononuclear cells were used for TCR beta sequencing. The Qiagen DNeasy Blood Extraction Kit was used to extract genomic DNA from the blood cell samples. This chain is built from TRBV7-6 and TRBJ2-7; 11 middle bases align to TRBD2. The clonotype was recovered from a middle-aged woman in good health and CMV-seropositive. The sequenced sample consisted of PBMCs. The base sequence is TGTGCCAGCAGCCCCGGACTAGCGGGCTCCTACGAGCAGTACTTC. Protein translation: CASSPGLAGSYEQYF. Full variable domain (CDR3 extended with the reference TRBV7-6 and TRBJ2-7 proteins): GAGVSQSPRYKVTKRGQDVALRCDPISGHVSLYWYRQALGQGPEFLTYFNYEAQQDKSGLPNDRFSAERPEGSISTLTIQRTEQRDSAMYRCASSPGLAGSYEQYFGPGTRLTVT.